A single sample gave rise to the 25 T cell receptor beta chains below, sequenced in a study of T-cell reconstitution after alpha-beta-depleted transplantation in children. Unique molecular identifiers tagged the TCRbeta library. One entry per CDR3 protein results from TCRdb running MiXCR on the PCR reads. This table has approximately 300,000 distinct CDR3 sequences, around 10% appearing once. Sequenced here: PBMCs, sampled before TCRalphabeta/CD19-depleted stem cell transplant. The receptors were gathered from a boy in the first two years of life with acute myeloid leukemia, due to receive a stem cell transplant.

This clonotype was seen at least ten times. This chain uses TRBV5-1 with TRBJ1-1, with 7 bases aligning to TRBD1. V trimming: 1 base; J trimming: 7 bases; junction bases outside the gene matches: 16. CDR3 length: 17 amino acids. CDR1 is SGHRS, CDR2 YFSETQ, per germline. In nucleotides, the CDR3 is TGCGCCAGCAGCTTGAACAGGGGAGTCGTGGTTGGCGATGAAGCTTTCTTT. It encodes CASSLNRGVVVGDEAFF.

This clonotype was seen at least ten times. The CDR3 reads CASSFWGAQPQHF. The CDR3 nucleotides are TGTGCCAGCAGCTTTTGGGGGGCACAGCCCCAGCATTTT. The chain uses TRBV7-9 and TRBJ1-5; D may be TRBD1 (6 bases). Trimming removed 3 bases from V and 7 bases from J, with 10 bases in between. Germline V CDR1 and CDR2: SEHNR, FQNEAQ (reference sequence). The CDR3 runs to 13 residues. The whole variable domain, remainder taken from reference TRBV7-9 and TRBJ1-5, is DTGVSQNPRHKITKRGQNVTFRCDPISEHNRLYWYRQTLGQGPEFLTYFQNEAQLEKSRLLSDRFSAERPKGSFSTLEIQRTEQGDSAMYLCASSFWGAQPQHFGDGTRLSIL.

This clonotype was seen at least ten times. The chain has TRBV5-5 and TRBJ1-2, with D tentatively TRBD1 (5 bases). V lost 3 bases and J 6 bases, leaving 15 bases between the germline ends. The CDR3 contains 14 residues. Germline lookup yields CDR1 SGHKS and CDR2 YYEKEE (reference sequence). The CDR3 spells CASSSAEGAHGYTF. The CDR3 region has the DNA TGTGCCAGCAGCTCCGCGGAAGGGGCACATGGCTACACCTTC.

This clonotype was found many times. CDR3 residues: CASSLQAGTDTGELFF. CDR3 in DNA: TGCGCCAGCAGCTTGCAGGCCGGGACTGACACCGGGGAGCTGTTTTTT. This sequence joins TRBV5-1 and TRBJ2-2; perhaps TRBD2 as D (6 bases). The CDR3 is made up of 16 amino acids. The ends were cut back, 1 base at V and 3 bases at J, with 13 bases in the middle. Germline V gene data show CDR1 as SGHRS and CDR2 as YFSETQ.

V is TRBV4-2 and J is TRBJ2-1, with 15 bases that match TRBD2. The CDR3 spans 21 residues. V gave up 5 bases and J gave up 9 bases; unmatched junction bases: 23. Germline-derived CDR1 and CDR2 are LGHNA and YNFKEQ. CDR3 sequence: CASSVNPSAGEGLAGGSEQFF. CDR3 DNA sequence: TGTGCCAGCAGCGTAAACCCGTCGGCAGGAGAGGGACTAGCGGGAGGTAGTGAGCAGTTCTTC.

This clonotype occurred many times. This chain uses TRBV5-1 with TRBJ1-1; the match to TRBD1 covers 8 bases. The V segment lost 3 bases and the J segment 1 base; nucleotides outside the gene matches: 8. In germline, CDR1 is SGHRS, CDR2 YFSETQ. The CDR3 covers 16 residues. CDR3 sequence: CASSSLTGARNTEAFF. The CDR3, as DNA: TGCGCCAGCAGCTCACTGACAGGGGCCCGGAACACTGAAGCTTTCTTT.

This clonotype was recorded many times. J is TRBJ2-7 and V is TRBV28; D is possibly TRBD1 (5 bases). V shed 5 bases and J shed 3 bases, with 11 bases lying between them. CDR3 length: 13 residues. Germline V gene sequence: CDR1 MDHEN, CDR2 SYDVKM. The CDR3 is CASSPRQNYEQYF. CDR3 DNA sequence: TGTGCCAGCAGTCCCAGACAGAACTACGAGCAGTACTTC.

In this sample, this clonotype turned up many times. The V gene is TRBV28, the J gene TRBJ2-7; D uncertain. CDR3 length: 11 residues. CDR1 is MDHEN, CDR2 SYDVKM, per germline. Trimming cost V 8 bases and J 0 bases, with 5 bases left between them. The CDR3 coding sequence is TGTGCCAGCGGCGGCTCCTACGAGCAGTACTTC. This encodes CASGGSYEQYF.

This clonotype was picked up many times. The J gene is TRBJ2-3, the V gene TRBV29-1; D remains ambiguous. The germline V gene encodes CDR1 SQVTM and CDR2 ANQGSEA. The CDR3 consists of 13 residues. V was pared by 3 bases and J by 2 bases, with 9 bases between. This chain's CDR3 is CSVEFRYTDTQYF. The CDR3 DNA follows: TGCAGCGTTGAGTTCCGTTACACAGATACGCAGTATTTT.

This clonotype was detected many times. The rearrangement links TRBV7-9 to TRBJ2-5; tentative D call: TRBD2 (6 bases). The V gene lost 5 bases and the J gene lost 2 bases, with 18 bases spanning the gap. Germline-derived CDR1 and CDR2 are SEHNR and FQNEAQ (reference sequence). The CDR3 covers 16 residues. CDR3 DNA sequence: TGTGCCAGCAGCCCCTTAGGAGGGCCCTCTCAAGAGACCCAGTACTTC. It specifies CASSPLGGPSQETQYF.

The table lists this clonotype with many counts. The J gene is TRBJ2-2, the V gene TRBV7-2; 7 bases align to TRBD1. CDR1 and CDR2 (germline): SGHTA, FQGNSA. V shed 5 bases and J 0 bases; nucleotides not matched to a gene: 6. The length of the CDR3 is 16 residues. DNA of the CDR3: TGTGCCAGCAGCGCCCAGGGACAGACGAACACCGGGGAGCTGTTTTTT. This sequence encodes CASSAQGQTNTGELFF. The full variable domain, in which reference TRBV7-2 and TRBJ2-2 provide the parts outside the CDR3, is GAGVSQSPSNKVTEKGKDVELRCDPISGHTALYWYRQSLGQGLEFLIYFQGNSAPDKSGLPSDRFSAERTGGSVSTLTIQRTQQEDSAVYLCASSAQGQTNTGELFFGEGSRLTVL.

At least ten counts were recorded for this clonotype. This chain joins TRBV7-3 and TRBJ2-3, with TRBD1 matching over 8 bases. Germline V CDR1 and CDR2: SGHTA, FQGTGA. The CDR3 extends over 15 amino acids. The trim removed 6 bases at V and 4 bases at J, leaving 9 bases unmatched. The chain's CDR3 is CASRRGQGRADTQYF. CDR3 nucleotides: TGTGCCAGCAGACGAGGACAGGGCCGGGCAGATACGCAGTATTTT.

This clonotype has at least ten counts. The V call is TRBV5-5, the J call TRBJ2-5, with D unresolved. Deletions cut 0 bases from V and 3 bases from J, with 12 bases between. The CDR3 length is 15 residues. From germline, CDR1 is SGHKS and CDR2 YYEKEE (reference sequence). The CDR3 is CASSLVPILEETQYF. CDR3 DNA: TGTGCCAGCAGCTTGGTCCCAATTCTGGAAGAGACCCAGTACTTC.

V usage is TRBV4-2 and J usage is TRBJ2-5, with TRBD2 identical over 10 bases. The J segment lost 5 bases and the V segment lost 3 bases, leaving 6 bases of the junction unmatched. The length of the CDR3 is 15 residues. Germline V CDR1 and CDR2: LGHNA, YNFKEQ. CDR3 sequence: CASSQEREGRETQYF. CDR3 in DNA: TGTGCCAGCAGCCAGGAGCGGGAGGGCCGGGAGACCCAGTACTTC.

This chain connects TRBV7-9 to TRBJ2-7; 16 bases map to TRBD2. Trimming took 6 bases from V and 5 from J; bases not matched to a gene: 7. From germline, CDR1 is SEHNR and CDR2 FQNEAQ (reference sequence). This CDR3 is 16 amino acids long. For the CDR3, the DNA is TGTGCCAGCAGTACCGGGACTAGCGGGAGGGTAAACGAGCAGTACTTC. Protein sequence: CASSTGTSGRVNEQYF.

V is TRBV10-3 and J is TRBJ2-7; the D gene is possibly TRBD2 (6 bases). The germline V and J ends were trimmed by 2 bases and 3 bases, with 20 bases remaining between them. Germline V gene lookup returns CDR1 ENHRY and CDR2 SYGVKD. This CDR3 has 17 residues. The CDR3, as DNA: TGTGCCATCAGTGAGAGGGGAACGGGACTTCAAGTCTACGAGCAGTACTTC. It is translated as CAISERGTGLQVYEQYF.

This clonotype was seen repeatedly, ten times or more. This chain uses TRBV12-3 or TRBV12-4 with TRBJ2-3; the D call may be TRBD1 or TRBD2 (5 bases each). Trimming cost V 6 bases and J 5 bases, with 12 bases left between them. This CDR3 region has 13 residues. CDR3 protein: CASSRGPRDTQYF. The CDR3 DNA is TGTGCCAGCAGCCGGGGACCTCGAGATACGCAGTATTTT.

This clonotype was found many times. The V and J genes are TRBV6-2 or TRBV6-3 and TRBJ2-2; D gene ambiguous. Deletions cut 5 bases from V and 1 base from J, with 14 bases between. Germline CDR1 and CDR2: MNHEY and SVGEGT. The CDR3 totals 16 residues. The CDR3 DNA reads TGTGCCAGCAGTAGTAGCCTGCTTCAGAACACCGGGGAGCTGTTTTTT. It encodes CASSSSLLQNTGELFF.

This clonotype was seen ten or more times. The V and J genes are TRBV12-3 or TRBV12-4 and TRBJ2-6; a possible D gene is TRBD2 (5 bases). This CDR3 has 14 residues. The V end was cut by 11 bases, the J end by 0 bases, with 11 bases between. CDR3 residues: CAGKRDSGANVLTF. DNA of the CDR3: TGTGCCGGGAAACGGGACTCTGGGGCCAACGTCCTGACTTTC.

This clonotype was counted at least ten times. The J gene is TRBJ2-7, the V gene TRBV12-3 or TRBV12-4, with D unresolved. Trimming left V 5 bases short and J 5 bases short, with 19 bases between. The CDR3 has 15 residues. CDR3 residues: CASSPNLRSIHEQYF. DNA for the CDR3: TGTGCCAGCAGTCCCAACTTGAGGTCCATCCACGAGCAGTACTTC.

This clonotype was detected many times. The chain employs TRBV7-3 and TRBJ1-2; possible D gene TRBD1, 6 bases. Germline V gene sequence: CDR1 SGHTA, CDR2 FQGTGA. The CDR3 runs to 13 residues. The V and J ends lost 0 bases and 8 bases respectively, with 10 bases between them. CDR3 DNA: TGTGCCAGCAGCTTAACTCTCCAGGGGGGCTACACCTTC. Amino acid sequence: CASSLTLQGGYTF.

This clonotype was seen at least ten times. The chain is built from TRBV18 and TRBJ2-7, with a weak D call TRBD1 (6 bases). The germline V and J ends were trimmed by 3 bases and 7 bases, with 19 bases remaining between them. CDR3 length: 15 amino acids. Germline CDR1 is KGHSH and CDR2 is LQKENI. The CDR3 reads CASSPFTGKSGEQYF. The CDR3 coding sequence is TGTGCCAGCTCACCCTTCACAGGGAAGTCGGGTGAGCAGTACTTC.

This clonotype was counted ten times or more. DNA for the CDR3: TGTGCCAGCAGTGAATTTGACACGCGACCTCAAGAGACCCAGTACTTC. Protein sequence: CASSEFDTRPQETQYF. The J gene is TRBJ2-5, the V gene TRBV6-1; D not certain. CDR1 MNHNS and CDR2 SASEGT come from the germline V gene. V was trimmed by 2 bases and J by 2 bases, leaving 15 bases between them. The CDR3 is made up of 16 amino acids.

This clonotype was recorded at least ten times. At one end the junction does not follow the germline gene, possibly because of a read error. CDR3 DNA: TGCGCCAGCGGCTTCCCGGGAGATACGCAGTATTTT. This sequence encodes CASGFPGDTQYF. The chain recombines TRBV5-1 with TRBJ2-3; no reliable D call. Germline loops: CDR1 SGHRS, CDR2 YFSETQ. This CDR3 is built from 12 residues.

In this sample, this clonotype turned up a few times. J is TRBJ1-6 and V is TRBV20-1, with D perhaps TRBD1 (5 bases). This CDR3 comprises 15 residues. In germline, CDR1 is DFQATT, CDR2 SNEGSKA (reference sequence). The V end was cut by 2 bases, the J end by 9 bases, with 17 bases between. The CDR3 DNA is TGCAGTGCTAGATACCCAACCCAGGGTTCTTCACCCCTCCACTTT. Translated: CSARYPTQGSSPLHF.